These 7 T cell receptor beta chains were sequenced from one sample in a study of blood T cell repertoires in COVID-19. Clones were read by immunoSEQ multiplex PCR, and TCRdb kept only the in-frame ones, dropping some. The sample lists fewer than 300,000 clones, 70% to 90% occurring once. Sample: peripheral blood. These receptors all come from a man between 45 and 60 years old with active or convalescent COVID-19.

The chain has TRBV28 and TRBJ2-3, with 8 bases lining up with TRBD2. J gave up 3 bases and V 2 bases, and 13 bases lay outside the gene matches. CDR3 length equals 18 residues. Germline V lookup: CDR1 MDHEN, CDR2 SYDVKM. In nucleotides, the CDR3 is TGTGCCAGCAGTTTAAGGGGAATCGGATCTAGCGGGACAGATACGCAGTATTTT. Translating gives CASSLRGIGSSGTDTQYF.

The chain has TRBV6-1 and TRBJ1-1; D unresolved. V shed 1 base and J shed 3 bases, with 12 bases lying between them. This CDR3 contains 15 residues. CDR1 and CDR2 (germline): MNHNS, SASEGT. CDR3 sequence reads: CASSEDWERYTEAFF. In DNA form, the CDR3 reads TGTGCCAGCAGTGAAGACTGGGAGCGCTACACTGAAGCTTTCTTT.

CDR3: CSASRQNEKLFF. The DNA of the CDR3 is TGCAGTGCTAGTCGACAAAATGAAAAACTGTTTTTT. The V call is TRBV20-1, the J call TRBJ1-4; D is unclear. This CDR3 region has 12 residues. CDR1 and CDR2 from the germline V gene are DFQATT and SNEGSKA (reference sequence). Trimming shortened V by 3 bases and J by 5 bases, and 7 bases separated the two germline ends.

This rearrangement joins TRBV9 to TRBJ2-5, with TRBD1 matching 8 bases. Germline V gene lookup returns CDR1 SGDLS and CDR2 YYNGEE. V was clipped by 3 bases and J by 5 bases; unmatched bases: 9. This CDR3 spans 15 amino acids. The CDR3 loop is CASSASLDRAETQYF. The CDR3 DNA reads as TGTGCCAGCAGCGCCTCCTTGGACAGGGCTGAGACCCAGTACTTC.

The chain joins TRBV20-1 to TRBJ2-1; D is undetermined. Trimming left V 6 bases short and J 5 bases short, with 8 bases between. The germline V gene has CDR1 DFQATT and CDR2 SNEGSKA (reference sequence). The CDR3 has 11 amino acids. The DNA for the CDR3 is TGCAGTGCCACCGGAGACAATGAGCAGTTCTTC. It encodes CSATGDNEQFF.

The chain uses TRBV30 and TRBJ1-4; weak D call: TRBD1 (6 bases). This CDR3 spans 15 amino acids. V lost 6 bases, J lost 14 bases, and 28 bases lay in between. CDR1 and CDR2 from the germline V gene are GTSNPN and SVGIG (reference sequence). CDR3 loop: CACGLRGKNEKRLFF. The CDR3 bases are TGTGCCTGCGGACTTAGGGGGAAGAATGAAAAAAGGCTGTTTTTT.

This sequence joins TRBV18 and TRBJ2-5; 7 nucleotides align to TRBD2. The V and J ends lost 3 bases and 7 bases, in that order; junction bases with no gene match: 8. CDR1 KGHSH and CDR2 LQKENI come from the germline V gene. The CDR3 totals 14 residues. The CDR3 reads CASSPPTREGTQYF. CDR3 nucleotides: TGTGCCAGCTCACCCCCAACTAGGGAGGGGACCCAGTACTTC.